Listed below are T cell receptor beta chains from one sample, sequenced in a study of T cell repertoires in cytomegalovirus infection. Each CDR3 protein is one row after TCRdb ran MiXCR on the reads. Of around 70,000 distinct CDR3 sequences listed, around 3.8% were seen once; the top ten hold roughly a fifth. The source material was PBMCs. The origin of the receptors is a human donor in good health (CMV status not recorded). Some clones in this sample may be carry-over from other donors' samples. Both conserved end residues are part of each CDR3. Each record gives: J gene, D gene, V gene, CDR3 protein. The D gene is left open where the match is weak.

J: TRBJ2-7
D: .
V: TRBV7-2
CDR3: CASSLAPQGGRRYEQYF

J: TRBJ2-1
D: .
V: TRBV7-2
CDR3: CASSFAGTYNEQFF

J: TRBJ2-2
D: .
V: TRBV7-8
CDR3: CATQQGSYPWTGELFF

J: TRBJ1-2
D: TRBD1
V: TRBV6-5
CDR3: CASSGPGQGATGYTF

J: TRBJ2-6
D: .
V: TRBV7-2
CDR3: CASSLYTTGSGANVLTF

J: TRBJ1-3
D: .
V: TRBV7-8
CDR3: CASSWSISGNTIYF

J: TRBJ2-7
D: .
V: TRBV6-6
CDR3: CASQKGGAGLEQYF

J: TRBJ1-1
D: TRBD1
V: TRBV15
CDR3: CATSSETGTAGTEAFF

J: TRBJ1-2
D: .
V: TRBV7-2
CDR3: CASRKGDLGYGYTF

J: TRBJ2-7
D: TRBD1
V: TRBV7-2
CDR3: CASSFLGRGRYEQYF

J: TRBJ2-2
D: .
V: TRBV7-2
CDR3: CASSLGPGELFF

J: TRBJ2-3
D: .
V: TRBV20-1
CDR3: CSARRTSTDTQYF

J: TRBJ1-6
D: TRBD1
V: TRBV7-2
CDR3: CASSPGGTAYNSPLHF

J: TRBJ1-3
D: TRBD1
V: TRBV7-4
CDR3: CASSLGTVNGNTIYF

J: TRBJ2-5
D: TRBD1
V: TRBV7-2
CDR3: CASSSSRDRGMYF

J: TRBJ1-1
D: .
V: TRBV7-2
CDR3: CASSLARNTEAFF

J: TRBJ2-1
D: .
V: TRBV7-2
CDR3: CASQTGSSYNEQFF

J: TRBJ1-3
D: .
V: TRBV7-2
CDR3: CASSLSFASNTIYF

J: TRBJ1-5
D: TRBD1
V: TRBV2
CDR3: CASRPGQGAWSQHF

J: TRBJ2-7
D: TRBD1
V: TRBV28
CDR3: CASSLSGQRDYEQYF

J: TRBJ2-1
D: .
V: TRBV4-1
CDR3: CASGESYNEQFF

J: TRBJ2-1
D: TRBD1
V: TRBV7-8
CDR3: CASSPDRVREQFF

J: TRBJ1-2
D: .
V: TRBV7-2
CDR3: CASTKRRSNYGYTF

J: TRBJ1-2
D: .
V: TRBV19
CDR3: CASSPQHGASRGYTF

J: TRBJ1-1
D: .
V: TRBV7-6
CDR3: CASSLDSNTEAFF

J: TRBJ2-7
D: .
V: TRBV4-1
CDR3: CASSPGLPLSYEQYF

J: TRBJ2-1
D: TRBD1
V: TRBV7-2
CDR3: CASSSGGASNEQFF

J: TRBJ1-6
D: .
V: TRBV7-2
CDR3: CASSFPNSPLHF

J: TRBJ2-7
D: TRBD1
V: TRBV4-3
CDR3: CASSLSSQGITSYEQYF

J: TRBJ2-7
D: TRBD2
V: TRBV7-2
CDR3: CASSFQIAGGRHEQYF

J: TRBJ1-1
D: .
V: TRBV20-1
CDR3: CSALRAVTEAFF

J: TRBJ2-5
D: .
V: TRBV3-1
CDR3: CASSPDYARETQYF

J: TRBJ2-3
D: .
V: TRBV7-2
CDR3: CASSLKDPSRDTQYF

J: TRBJ1-5
D: .
V: TRBV4-3
CDR3: CASSQDLYSNQPQHF

J: TRBJ2-1
D: .
V: TRBV7-2
CDR3: CASSSGGSGIREQFF

J: TRBJ1-1
D: .
V: TRBV28
CDR3: CASSFAGGGTEAFF

J: TRBJ2-1
D: .
V: TRBV11-2
CDR3: CASSLGLAYNEQFF

J: TRBJ1-2
D: .
V: TRBV7-2
CDR3: CASSLATGNYGYTF

J: TRBJ1-3
D: .
V: TRBV7-6
CDR3: CASSFGGLGNTIYF

J: TRBJ2-7
D: .
V: TRBV4-1
CDR3: CASSHTQAAGGPRREQYF

J: TRBJ2-7
D: .
V: TRBV11-3
CDR3: CASRTRLSYEQYF

J: TRBJ2-7
D: .
V: TRBV7-2
CDR3: CASSLASRSYEQYF

J: TRBJ1-1
D: .
V: TRBV7-2
CDR3: CASSPRGLEEAFF

J: TRBJ1-1
D: .
V: TRBV4-1
CDR3: CASSPIGEGTEAFF

J: TRBJ1-2
D: TRBD1
V: TRBV7-2
CDR3: CASSSTGGRGYTF

J: TRBJ2-4
D: TRBD1
V: TRBV11-3
CDR3: CASSHGQGENIQYF

J: TRBJ2-3
D: .
V: TRBV7-2
CDR3: CASSLRGGSGGTQYF